The 2 T cell receptor beta chains presented below share a single source sample, sequenced in a study of blood T cell repertoires in COVID-19. Profiling relied on immunoSEQ multiplex PCR, and the TCRdb table lists in-frame clones only, not all of them. The repertoire holds roughly 180,000 clones, with approximately 84% as singletons. Material: PBMCs or T cells enriched from blood (not recorded which). Receptor source: a woman between 40 and 50 years old with acute COVID-19.

The table lists this clone with a count of one. The chain is built from TRBV6-5 and TRBJ1-2; 7 bases match TRBD1. This CDR3 region has 14 residues. Germline CDR1 reads MNHEY; CDR2 reads SVGAGI. The J segment lost 8 bases and the V segment lost 7 bases, leaving 13 bases of the junction unmatched. Written as DNA, the CDR3 is TGTGCCAGCACCTTGGACAGGACGACCTCGGGCTACACCTTC. Amino acid sequence: CASTLDRTTSGYTF.

The chain uses TRBV6-5 and TRBJ2-1, with D tentatively TRBD2 (6 bases). V lost 5 bases and J lost 3, with 11 bases in between. The V gene's germline CDR1 is MNHEY and CDR2 SVGAGI. The CDR3 length is 14 residues. The CDR3 DNA follows: TGTGCCAGCAGTCCGCGGGGCATCTACAATGAGCAGTTCTTC. Translation gives CASSPRGIYNEQFF.